The 11 T cell receptor beta chains in this list originate from one sample, sequenced in a study of CD8+ T cells in alopecia areata. cDNA serving as the sequencing template came from extracted, reverse transcribed RNA. Libraries were prepared by immunoSEQ multiplex PCR; TCRdb keeps only in-frame clonotypes and omits some of them. This sample carries 200,000 to 300,000 clones, none of them present only once. It was with CD4, CD8alpha, NKG2D, NKG2ACE and other markers that pooled cutaneous lymph node cells were sorted. The sequenced sample consisted of CD4+ T cells sorted from a lymph node. These TCRs come from a C3H/HeJ mouse with alopecia areata. For this strain, the MHC haplotype corresponds to H2-k.

This clone has more than one count but fewer than ten. The gene symbols are mouse symbols. From the germline J gene comes the end of the CDR3, since the read stops 4 residues before it. The chain joins TRBV29 to TRBJ2-5, with D hard to call. In germline, CDR1 is MSHET, CDR2 SYDVDS. The CDR3 is 11 amino acids. CDR3: CASSREDTQYF. The CDR3 bases that were read are TGTGCTAGCAGTAGGGAAGAC.

Remarks on this clone: Germline and genes here are mouse. The sequence runs out 3 residues before the end of the CDR3; the remainder is reconstructed from the germline J gene. Other DNA sequences of this sample code for an identical CDR3. The chain uses TRBV5 and TRBJ1-6; D might be TRBD1 (6 bases). TRBJ1-6 is assigned to the ORF class and has an uncertain function. The CDR3 extends over 14 amino acids. CDR1 is LGHNA and CDR2 is YNLKQL in the germline V gene (reference sequence). V lost 3 bases, J lost 4 bases, and 7 bases lay in between. The CDR3 is CASSQDSYNSPLYF. The DNA read from the CDR3 is TGTGCCAGCAGCCAGGACAGTTATAATTCGCCC.

This clone was recorded at least ten times. Gene names denote mouse genes. The missing CDR3 end, 4 residues past where the read stops, is filled in from the germline J gene. V is TRBV13-1 and J is TRBJ1-2, with a possible D match to TRBD1 (6 bases). CDR1 and CDR2 (germline): NSHNY, SYGAGN. The CDR3 length is 13 residues. Trimming took 1 base from V and 3 from J, leaving 7 bases between them. The CDR3 sequence is CASSDSGDSDYTF. CDR3 DNA (partial): TGTGCCAGCAGTGATTCAGGGGACTCC.

This clone came up many times. Gene names denote mouse genes. The read ends 4 residues shy of where the CDR3 ends; the end is completed using the germline J gene. The identical CDR3 is also encoded by other nucleotide sequences in the sample. V usage is TRBV1 and J usage is TRBJ2-2; no clear D gene. With 1 base removed from V and 0 bases from J, the gap between germline ends came to 3 bases. This CDR3 comprises 14 residues. Germline CDR1 is NSQYPW and CDR2 is LRSPGD (reference sequence). The chain's CDR3 is CTCSAAANTGQLYF. The covered CDR3 bases are TGCACCTGCAGTGCAGCAGCAAACACCGGG.

In the case of this clone: The listed genes are named as in mouse. The sequenced fragment ends 4 residues before the CDR3 boundary, so the rest is inferred from the germline J gene. V usage is TRBV5 and J usage is TRBJ2-2; 12 bases agree with TRBD2. This CDR3 has 15 residues. Trimming removed 2 bases from V and 6 bases from J; junction bases left unmatched: 1. Germline CDR1 and CDR2: LGHNA and YNLKQL (reference sequence). CDR3 DNA (partial): TGTGCCAGCAGCCAACGGACTGGGGGGGCCGGG. Protein: CASSQRTGGAG. The whole CDR3 sequence reads CASSQRTGGAGQLYF.

In its sample, this clone was seen many times. Gene labels here are mouse ones. Read coverage stops 4 residues before the CDR3 terminus; the germline J gene supplies the remainder. The rearrangement links TRBV1 to TRBJ1-2, with TRBD1 identical over 10 bases. Germline assignment: CDR1 NSQYPW and CDR2 LRSPGD (reference sequence). The CDR3 contains 12 residues. CDR3 region: CTCSGTGGDYTF. The covered CDR3 bases are TGCACCTGCAGTGGGACAGGGGGC.

This clone occurred a few times. Gene names are the mouse ones. The sequence runs out 4 residues before the end of the CDR3; the remainder is reconstructed from the germline J gene. The chain joins TRBV5 to TRBJ1-1; D gene uncertain. V shed 1 base and J shed 3 bases, with 9 bases lying between them. The germline V gene has CDR1 LGHNA and CDR2 YNLKQL (reference sequence). The CDR3 spans 14 residues. Partial CDR3 DNA: TGTGCCAGCAGCCAAGTGGGGAGAGACACA. It specifies CASSQVGRDT. The CDR3 reads in full as CASSQVGRDTEVFF.

For this clone: The listed genes are named as in mouse. The part of the CDR3 DNA that was read is TGTGCCAGCAGCTTAGGGACAGGGTCCTCC. Translation gives CASSLGTGSS. The entire CDR3 reads CASSLGTGSSDYTF. The chain links TRBV3 to TRBJ1-2; 8 bases are shared with TRBD1. The CDR3 is cut off 4 residues early in the read; its end comes from the germline J gene. The germline CDR1 and CDR2 sequences are SNHLY and FYNGKV (reference sequence). CDR3 length equals 14 residues. Unmatched junction bases numbered 2, after V lost 1 base and J lost 4 bases. Together with reference TRBV3 and TRBJ1-2, the CDR3 gives the full variable domain: GPKVLQIPSHQIIDMGQMVTLNCDPVSNHLYFYWYKQILGQQMEFLVNFYNGKVMEKSKLFKDQFSVERPDGSYFTLKIQPTALEDSAVYFCASSLGTGSSDYTFGSGTRLLVI.

Comments on this clone: The gene names here belong to mouse. The CDR3 goes on 3 residues after the read ends, and that part is filled in from the germline J gene. The chain links TRBV19 to TRBJ1-6, with TRBD1 matching over 7 bases. TRBJ1-6 is reported as an ORF; its role is uncertain. V was clipped by 3 bases and J by 4 bases; unmatched bases: 4. The CDR3 runs 15 residues. Germline values: CDR1 FNHDT, CDR2 SITEND (reference sequence). Partial CDR3 DNA: TGTGCCAGCAGTACAGGACAGGCATATAATTCGCCC. Translating gives CASSTGQAYNSP. The full CDR3 protein is CASSTGQAYNSPLYF.

With regard to this clone: The listed genes are named as in mouse. Coverage ceases 4 residues before the CDR3 finishes, and the germline J gene fills in the end. Other nucleotide sequences from this sample produce the same CDR3. The rearrangement links TRBV19 to TRBJ2-1; TRBD2 matches at 7 bases. V was clipped by 0 bases and J by 1 base; unmatched bases: 1. The germline V gene encodes CDR1 FNHDT and CDR2 SITEND (reference sequence). The CDR3 contains 15 residues. The DNA read from the CDR3 is TGTGCCAGCAGTATAGCTGGGGGAAACTATGCT. Translating gives CASSIAGGNYA. The complete CDR3 sequence is CASSIAGGNYAEQFF.

This clone has just a few counts. Gene names and germline match the mouse. The read is 4 residues too short to cover the CDR3 end, so that end is filled in from the germline J gene. This chain joins TRBV19 and TRBJ2-4; TRBD2 is a possible D gene (6 bases). The CDR3 runs to 11 residues. Germline CDR1 and CDR2: FNHDT and SITEND (reference sequence). CDR3 in amino acids: CASSWGNTLYF. CDR3 DNA, as far as it was read: TGTGCCAGCAGCTGGGGAAAC.